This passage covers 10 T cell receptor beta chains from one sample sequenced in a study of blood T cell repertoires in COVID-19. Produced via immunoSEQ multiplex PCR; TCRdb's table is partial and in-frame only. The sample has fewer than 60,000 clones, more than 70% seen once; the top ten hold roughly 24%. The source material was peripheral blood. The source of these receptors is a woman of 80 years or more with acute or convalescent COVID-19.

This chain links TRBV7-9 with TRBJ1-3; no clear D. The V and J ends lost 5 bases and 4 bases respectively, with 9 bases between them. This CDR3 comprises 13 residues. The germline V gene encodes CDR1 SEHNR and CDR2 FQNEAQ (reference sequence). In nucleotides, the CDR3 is TGTGCCAGCAGCACGGGTCCCGGAAACACCATATATTTT. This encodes CASSTGPGNTIYF.

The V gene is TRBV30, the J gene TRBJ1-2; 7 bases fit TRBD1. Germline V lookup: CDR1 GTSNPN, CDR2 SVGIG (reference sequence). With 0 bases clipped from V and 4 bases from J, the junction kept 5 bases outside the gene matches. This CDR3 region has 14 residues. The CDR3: CAWSVTGTVYGYTF. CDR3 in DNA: TGTGCCTGGAGTGTTACCGGGACAGTCTATGGCTACACCTTC.

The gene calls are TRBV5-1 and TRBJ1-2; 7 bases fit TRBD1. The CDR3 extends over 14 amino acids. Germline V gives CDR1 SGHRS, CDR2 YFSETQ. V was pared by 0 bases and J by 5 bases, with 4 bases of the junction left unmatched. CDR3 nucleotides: TGCGCCAGCAGCTTGGATTACAGGGGTTATGGCTACACCTTC. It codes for CASSLDYRGYGYTF. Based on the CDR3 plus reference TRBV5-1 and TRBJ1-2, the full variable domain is KAGVTQTPRYLIKTRGQQVTLSCSPISGHRSVSWYQQTPGQGLQFLFEYFSETQRNKGNFPGRFSGRQFSNSRSEMNVSTLELGDSALYLCASSLDYRGYGYTFGSGTRLTVV.

The CDR3 DNA reads as TGTGCCAGCAGCCACCGGGACATTAGAAGGGAAAAACTGTTTTTT. Its protein is CASSHRDIRREKLFF. The chain couples TRBV3-1 (or the pseudogene TRBV3-2) to TRBJ1-4; D perhaps matches TRBD1 (6 bases). This CDR3 spans 15 amino acids. V was clipped by 3 bases and J by 8 bases, with 16 bases between them. Germline values: CDR1 LGHDT, CDR2 YNNKEL (reference sequence).

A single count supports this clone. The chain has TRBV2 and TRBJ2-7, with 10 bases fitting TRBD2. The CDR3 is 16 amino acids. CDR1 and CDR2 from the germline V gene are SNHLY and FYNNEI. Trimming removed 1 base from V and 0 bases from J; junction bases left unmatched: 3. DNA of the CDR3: TGTGCCAGCAGTGAAGGGGTAGCGGGGGGCTCCTACGAGCAGTACGTC. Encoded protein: CASSEGVAGGSYEQYV.

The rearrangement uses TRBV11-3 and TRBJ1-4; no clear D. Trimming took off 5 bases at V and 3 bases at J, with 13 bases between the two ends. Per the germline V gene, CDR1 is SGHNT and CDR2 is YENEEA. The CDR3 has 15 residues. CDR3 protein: CASSLEGLPNEKLFF. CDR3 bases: TGTGCCAGCAGCCTCGAGGGATTGCCTAATGAAAAACTGTTTTTT.

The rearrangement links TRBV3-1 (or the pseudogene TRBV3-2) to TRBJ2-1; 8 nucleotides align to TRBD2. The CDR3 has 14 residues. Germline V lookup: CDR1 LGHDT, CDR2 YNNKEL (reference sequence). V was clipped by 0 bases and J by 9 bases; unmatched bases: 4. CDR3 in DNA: TGTGCCAGCAGCCAAGAATTTCGGGGGGGTGAGCAGTTCTTC. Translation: CASSQEFRGGEQFF.

CDR3 sequence reads: CASSASPGNTEAFF. The CDR3, as DNA: TGTGCCAGCAGTGCCTCTCCGGGGAACACTGAAGCTTTCTTT. The chain employs TRBV6-4 and TRBJ1-1, with D uncertain. Germline CDR1 reads MRHNA; CDR2 reads SNTAGT. This CDR3 contains 14 residues. The V end lost 4 bases, the J end lost 1 base, and 10 bases lay between the germline ends.

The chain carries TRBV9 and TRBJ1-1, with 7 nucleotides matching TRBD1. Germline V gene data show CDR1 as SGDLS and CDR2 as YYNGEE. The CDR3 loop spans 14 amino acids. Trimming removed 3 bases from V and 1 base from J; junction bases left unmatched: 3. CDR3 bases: TGTGCCAGCAGCGAGACAGGGCCGAACACTGAAGCTTTCTTT. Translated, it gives CASSETGPNTEAFF.

CDR3 loop: CASSPGGGASYEQYF. CDR3 nucleotide sequence: TGTGCCAGCAGCCCCGGAGGGGGGGCCTCCTACGAGCAGTACTTC. This chain uses TRBV7-9 with TRBJ2-7; maybe TRBD2 (7 bases). Germline assignment: CDR1 SEHNR and CDR2 FQNEAQ (reference sequence). The CDR3 has 15 amino acids. Between the trimmed V and J ends, which lost 5 bases and 0 bases, there was a span of 14 bases.